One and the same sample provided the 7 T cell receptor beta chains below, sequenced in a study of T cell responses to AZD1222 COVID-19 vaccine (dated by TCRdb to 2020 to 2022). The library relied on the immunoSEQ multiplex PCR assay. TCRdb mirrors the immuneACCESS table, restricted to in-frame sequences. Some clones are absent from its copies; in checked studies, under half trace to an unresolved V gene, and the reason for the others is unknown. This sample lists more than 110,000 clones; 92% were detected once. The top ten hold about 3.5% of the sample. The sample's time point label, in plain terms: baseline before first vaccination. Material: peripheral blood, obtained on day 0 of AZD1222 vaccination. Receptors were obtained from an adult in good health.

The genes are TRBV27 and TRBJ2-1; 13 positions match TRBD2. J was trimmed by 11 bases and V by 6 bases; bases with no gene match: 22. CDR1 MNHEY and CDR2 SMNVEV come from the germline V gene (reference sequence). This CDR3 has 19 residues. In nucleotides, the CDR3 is TGTGCCAGCAGCGTTACCGGGACTAGCGGGACGAAAACCTCCTCTCAGCAGTTCTTC. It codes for CASSVTGTSGTKTSSQQFF.

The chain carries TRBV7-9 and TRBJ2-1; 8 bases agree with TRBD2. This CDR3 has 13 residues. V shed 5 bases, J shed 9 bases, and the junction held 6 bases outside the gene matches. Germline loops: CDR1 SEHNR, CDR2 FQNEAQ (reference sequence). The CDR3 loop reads CASSPAGGGEQFF. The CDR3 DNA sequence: TGTGCCAGCAGCCCAGCCGGGGGGGGTGAGCAGTTCTTC.

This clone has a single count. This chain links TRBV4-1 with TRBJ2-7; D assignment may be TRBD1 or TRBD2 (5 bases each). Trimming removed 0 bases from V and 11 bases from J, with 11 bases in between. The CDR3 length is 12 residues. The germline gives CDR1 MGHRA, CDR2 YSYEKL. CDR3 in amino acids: CASSQEPGPKYF. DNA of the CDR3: TGCGCCAGCAGCCAAGAGCCGGGACCCAAGTACTTC.

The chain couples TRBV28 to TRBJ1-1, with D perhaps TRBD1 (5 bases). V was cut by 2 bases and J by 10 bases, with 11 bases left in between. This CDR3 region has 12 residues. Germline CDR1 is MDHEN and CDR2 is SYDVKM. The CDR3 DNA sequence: TGTGCCAGCAGTTTAATCGCAGGGCGAGCTTTCTTT. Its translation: CASSLIAGRAFF.

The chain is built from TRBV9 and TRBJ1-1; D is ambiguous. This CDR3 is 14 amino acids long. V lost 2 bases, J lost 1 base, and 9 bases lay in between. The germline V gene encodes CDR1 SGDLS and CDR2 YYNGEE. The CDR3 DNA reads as TGTGCCAGCAGCGTCCAAGCCACGAACACTGAAGCTTTCTTT. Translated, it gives CASSVQATNTEAFF.

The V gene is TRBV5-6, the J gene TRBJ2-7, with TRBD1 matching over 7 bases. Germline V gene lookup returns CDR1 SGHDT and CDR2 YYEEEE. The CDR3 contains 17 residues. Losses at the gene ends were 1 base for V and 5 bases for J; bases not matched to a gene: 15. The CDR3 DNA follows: TGTGCCAGCAGCTTGTTGGTTTCAGGGGGTTCAGGAGACGAGCAGTACTTC. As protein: CASSLLVSGGSGDEQYF.

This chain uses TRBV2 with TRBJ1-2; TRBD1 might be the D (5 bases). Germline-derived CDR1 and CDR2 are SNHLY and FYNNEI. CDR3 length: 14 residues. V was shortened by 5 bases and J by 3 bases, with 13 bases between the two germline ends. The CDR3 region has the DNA TGTGCCAGCAGTAGGGACCTGGCGGACTATGGCTACACCTTC. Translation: CASSRDLADYGYTF.